The 26 T cell receptor beta chains below all came from one sample that was sequenced in a study of molecular identifiers for immune sequencing clone quantification. Via MiXCR, TCRdb re-called the PCR reads, giving one row per CDR3 protein. The sample holds a few hundred thousand distinct CDR3 sequences, approximately 25% seen once. The sample was naive CD8+ T cells from blood, with Jurkat cell RNA spiked in. The subset is: FACS-sorted CD8+CD4-CCR7+CD45RA+ naive T cells. Source of these receptors: a human donor in good health. Some libraries in this study had Jurkat cell RNA spiked in.

In its sample, this clonotype was seen a few times. The chain joins TRBV2 to TRBJ1-5; D is ambiguous. Trimming removed 6 bases at V and 0 bases at J, with 15 bases between. Germline CDR1 SNHLY, CDR2 FYNNEI. The CDR3 length is 16 residues. CDR3 residues: CASRLGRDTSNQPQHF. The CDR3 DNA is TGTGCCAGCAGGCTTGGACGGGATACTAGCAATCAGCCCCAGCATTTT.

This clonotype was counted between two and nine times. The V call is TRBV5-8, the J call TRBJ1-1; TRBD1 matches 9 bases. After removal of 2 bases from V and 0 bases from J, the junction contained 5 bases not matched to a gene. The length of the CDR3 is 16 residues. From germline, CDR1 is SGHTS and CDR2 YDEGEE. CDR3 DNA: TGTGCCAGCAGCTTCCGGACAGGGGCTATGAACACTGAAGCTTTCTTT. The encoded protein is CASSFRTGAMNTEAFF. Variable domain in full (rest from reference TRBV5-8 and TRBJ1-1): EAGVTQSPTHLIKTRGQQATLRCSPISGHTSVYWYQQALGLGLQFLLWYDEGEERNRGNFPPRFSGRQFPNYSSELNVNALELEDSALYLCASSFRTGAMNTEAFFGQGTRLTVV.

The J gene is TRBJ2-7, the V gene TRBV27; TRBD2 matches at 12 bases. The germline CDR1 and CDR2 sequences are MNHEY and SMNVEV (reference sequence). V lost 5 bases and J lost 5; bases outside the gene matches: 7. This CDR3 comprises 15 residues. CDR3 sequence: CASSPALAGGHEQYF. The CDR3 DNA follows: TGTGCCAGCAGTCCAGCACTAGCGGGAGGTCACGAGCAGTACTTC.

The chain recombines TRBV2 with TRBJ1-4; D gene uncertain. CDR1 is SNHLY, CDR2 FYNNEI, per germline. There are 19 residues in the CDR3. V was pared by 0 bases and J by 6 bases, with 23 bases between. The CDR3 loop is CASSEALRPLPHEDEKLFF. CDR3 DNA: TGTGCCAGCAGTGAAGCGCTTCGGCCTCTTCCTCACGAGGATGAAAAACTGTTTTTT. Full variable domain (outside the CDR3, taken from reference TRBV2 and TRBJ1-4): EPEVTQTPSHQVTQMGQEVILRCVPISNHLYFYWYRQILGQKVEFLVSFYNNEISEKSEIFDDQFSVERPDGSNFTLKIRSTKLEDSAMYFCASSEALRPLPHEDEKLFFGSGTQLSVL.

The rearrangement uses TRBV30 and TRBJ2-7; D is perhaps TRBD1 (6 bases). This CDR3 contains 12 residues. Trimming removed 4 bases from V and 7 bases from J, with 14 bases in between. CDR1 is GTSNPN and CDR2 is SVGIG in the germline V gene (reference sequence). CDR3 residues: CAWTQGLGEQYF. In DNA form, the CDR3 reads TGTGCCTGGACTCAGGGGTTGGGGGAGCAGTACTTC. Variable domain in full (rest from reference TRBV30 and TRBJ2-7): SQTIHQWPATLVQPVGSPLSLECTVEGTSNPNLYWYRQAAGRGLQLLFYSVGIGQISSEVPQNLSASRPQDRQFILSSKKLLLSDSGFYLCAWTQGLGEQYFGPGTRLTVT.

Points on this clonotype: A single base separates this from a much larger clone, so it may be a read error. The rearrangement links TRBV9 to TRBJ1-1; D may be TRBD1 (5 bases). The germline V gene encodes CDR1 SGDLS and CDR2 YYNGEE. The CDR3 extends over 14 amino acids. CDR3 DNA sequence: TGTGCCAGCGGCGTAGGTTCCGGGGGCACTGAAGCTTTCTTT. The encoded protein is CASGVGSGGTEAFF.

This clonotype was found a few times. The chain links TRBV14 to TRBJ2-4; D uncertain. The CDR3 covers 13 residues. Germline V CDR1 and CDR2: SGHDN, FVKESK. V gave up 1 base and J gave up 9 bases, with 10 bases separating them. CDR3 in DNA: TGTGCCAGCAGCCAAGGGGGTACGGGCATTCAGTACTTC. Amino acids: CASSQGGTGIQYF.

The chain links TRBV7-3 to TRBJ2-3; 9 bases are a match to TRBD1. Germline CDR1 is SGHTA and CDR2 is FQGTGA. Trimming took 8 bases from V and 6 from J; bases not matched to a gene: 15. This CDR3 is 16 amino acids long. This chain's CDR3 is CASGASTGGLADTQYF. The DNA of the CDR3 is TGTGCCAGCGGCGCATCAACAGGGGGCTTAGCTGATACGCAGTATTTT.

The chain links TRBV5-6 to TRBJ2-5; the match to TRBD1 covers 7 bases. This CDR3 is built from 14 residues. Germline values: CDR1 SGHDT, CDR2 YYEEEE. J gave up 2 bases and V 1 base, and 2 bases lay outside the gene matches. CDR3: CASSLRGPQETQYF. Written as DNA, the CDR3 is TGTGCCAGCAGCTTGAGGGGGCCACAAGAGACCCAGTACTTC.

In regard to this clonotype: A much larger clone sits a single nucleotide away, making a read error possible. The chain has TRBV20-1 and TRBJ2-5; 8 nucleotides agree with TRBD1. From germline, CDR1 is DFQATT and CDR2 SNEGSKA (reference sequence). The CDR3 extends over 13 amino acids. The CDR3 region has the DNA TGCGGTGCTAGAGCGACAGGGGAAGAGACCCAGTACTTC. Translating gives CGARATGEETQYF.

This clonotype was counted only a few times. The junction differs from germline at one of its ends, possibly a read error. The chain uses TRBV3-1 and TRBJ2-5; TRBD1 is a possible D gene (6 bases). The CDR3 is made up of 14 amino acids. Looked up from germline, CDR1 is LGHDT and CDR2 is YNNKEL (reference sequence). The chain's CDR3 is CASSHQGQPEPPHF. Written as DNA, the CDR3 is TGTGCCAGCAGCCATCAAGGACAGCCCGAACCGCCCCACTTC.

The chain links TRBV20-1 to TRBJ2-1; no firm D call. The V and J ends lost 6 bases and 0 bases respectively, with 15 bases between them. Looked up from germline, CDR1 is DFQATT and CDR2 is SNEGSKA (reference sequence). The CDR3 has 15 residues. CDR3 sequence: CSAAPAMSSYNEQFF. In nucleotides, the CDR3 is TGCAGTGCCGCTCCTGCGATGAGCTCCTACAATGAGCAGTTCTTC.

This clonotype was recorded many times. The genes are TRBV29-1 and TRBJ1-5, with D maybe TRBD1 (5 bases). The ends were cut back, 1 base at V and 1 base at J, with 5 bases in the middle. The CDR3 extends over 13 amino acids. Germline loops: CDR1 SQVTM, CDR2 ANQGSEA. CDR3 DNA sequence: TGCAGCGTTGAAGGGGACAGCAATCAGCCCCAGCATTTT. Its protein is CSVEGDSNQPQHF.

About this clonotype: This may come from a read error, since a much larger clone is one base off. The chain carries TRBV6-2 or TRBV6-3 and TRBJ2-3, with a weak D call TRBD2 (5 bases). This CDR3 has 15 amino acids. The V gene's germline CDR1 is MNHEY and CDR2 SVGEGT. V lost 2 bases, J lost 5 bases, and 14 bases lay in between. CDR3 DNA sequence: TGTGCCAGCAGTTACGGGAGACCTCCGGAAGATACGCAGTATTTT. Translation gives CASSYGRPPEDTQYF.

The chain carries TRBV4-3 and TRBJ2-1; no reliable D call. Trimming pared 0 bases from V and 5 bases from J, leaving 11 bases between. Germline V CDR1 and CDR2: LGHNA, YSLEER. This CDR3 is built from 15 residues. The CDR3 DNA sequence: TGCGCCAGCAGCCAAGAAGGACGGCCAAACAATGAGCAGTTCTTC. Translation gives CASSQEGRPNNEQFF.

Ten or more counts support this clonotype. The chain has TRBV12-3 or TRBV12-4 and TRBJ2-7, with D possibly matching TRBD1 (6 bases). V was cut by 6 bases and J by 5 bases, with 17 bases left in between. The CDR3 runs 14 residues. The CDR3 protein is CASSPYRESHEQYF. The CDR3 nucleotides read TGTGCCAGCAGCCCTTACAGGGAGTCCCACGAGCAGTACTTC.

Details on this clonotype: The CDR3 does not end in the conserved phenylalanine or tryptophan, so this is likely a read error. V gene TRBV12-3 or TRBV12-4 combines with J gene TRBJ2-7, with no clear D. This CDR3 has 14 residues. The V end was cut by 6 bases, the J end by 0 bases, with 12 bases between. Here the CDR3 DNA reads TGTGCCAGCAGCCCCGGGTTCAGCTCCTACGAGCAGTACCTC. It translates to CASSPGFSSYEQYL.

This clonotype has only a few counts. J is TRBJ1-5 and V is TRBV10-2; D possibly corresponds to TRBD1 (6 bases). The CDR3 is made up of 17 amino acids. The germline V gene has CDR1 WSHSY and CDR2 SAAADI. Between the trimmed V and J ends, which lost 6 bases and 4 bases, there was a span of 22 bases. CDR3: CASSEIRGHRPNQPQHF. CDR3 nucleotides: TGCGCCAGCAGCGAGATCCGGGGACACCGACCGAATCAGCCCCAGCATTTT.

This clonotype has ten or more counts. The V gene is TRBV7-2, the J gene TRBJ2-5; 8 bases match TRBD1. CDR3 size: 17 residues. CDR1 and CDR2 (germline): SGHTA, FQGNSA. J lost 0 bases, V lost 5 bases, and 11 bases had no gene match. In DNA form, the CDR3 reads TGTGCCAGCAGCCCCGGACAGGGCCCCAGGTACCAAGAGACCCAGTACTTC. Translating it yields CASSPGQGPRYQETQYF.

This chain uses TRBV7-9 with TRBJ2-7, with D perhaps matching TRBD2 (6 bases). Trimming removed 1 base at V and 2 bases at J, with 12 bases between. The CDR3 runs 15 residues. CDR1 SEHNR and CDR2 FQNEAQ come from the germline V gene (reference sequence). The CDR3 DNA reads as TGTGCCAGCAGCTTAGTAGGTGGAGGGGCCTACGAGCAGTACTTC. It translates to CASSLVGGGAYEQYF. The full variable domain, completed using reference TRBV7-9 and TRBJ2-7, is DTGVSQNPRHKITKRGQNVTFRCDPISEHNRLYWYRQTLGQGPEFLTYFQNEAQLEKSRLLSDRFSAERPKGSFSTLEIQRTEQGDSAMYLCASSLVGGGAYEQYFGPGTRLTVT.

In its sample, this clonotype was seen a few times. This chain connects TRBV4-1 to TRBJ1-2, with 7 bases fitting TRBD1. CDR1 MGHRA and CDR2 YSYEKL come from the germline V gene. This CDR3 has 15 amino acids. Trimming removed 4 bases from V and 0 bases from J; junction bases left unmatched: 5. The CDR3 coding sequence is TGCGCCAGCAGCCCGAACAGGGGTTCTAACTATGGCTACACCTTC. It specifies CASSPNRGSNYGYTF.

At least ten counts were recorded for this clonotype. The chain employs TRBV9 and TRBJ1-5; TRBD1 aligns across 8 bases. Per germline, CDR1 SGDLS and CDR2 YYNGEE. J lost 5 bases, V lost 2 bases, and 6 bases had no gene match. CDR3 size: 15 residues. The chain's CDR3 is CASSVGTGGYQPQHF. The DNA for the CDR3 is TGTGCCAGCAGCGTTGGGACAGGCGGGTATCAGCCCCAGCATTTT.

About this clonotype: A read error may be the cause here, since a much bigger clone is one base away. The CDR3: CASRRMDLQEPQYF. For the CDR3, the DNA is TGTGCCAGCAGACGAATGGATCTCCAAGAGCCCCAGTACTTC. The chain is built from TRBV6-2 or TRBV6-3 and TRBJ2-5; D gene uncertain. This CDR3 has 14 amino acids. Germline-derived CDR1 and CDR2 are MNHEY and SVGEGT.

This clonotype was observed many times. The CDR3 coding sequence is TGCAGTGTGGTGCCACGGAAGTCTGGGGCCAACGTCCTGACTTTC. Translated: CSVVPRKSGANVLTF. J is TRBJ2-6 and V is TRBV20-1; D unclear. Looked up from germline, CDR1 is DFQATT and CDR2 is SNEGSKA (reference sequence). The V and J ends lost 7 bases and 1 base respectively, with 14 bases between them. The CDR3 covers 15 residues.

Worth noting for this clonotype: This may be a read error: a much more frequent sequence differs by one nucleotide. The chain recombines TRBV10-2 with TRBJ2-5, with 13 positions matching TRBD2. Germline trimming cut 2 bases from V and 2 bases from J; bases unmatched to any gene: 5. The CDR3 sequence is 17 residues long. Germline CDR1 and CDR2: WSHSY and SAAADI. CDR3 coding DNA: TGCGCCAGCAGTGAGACGTCGGGACTAGCGGGACAAGAGACCCAGTACTTC. Amino acid sequence: CASSETSGLAGQETQYF.

Only a few counts were recorded for this clonotype. V gene TRBV21-1 combines with J gene TRBJ1-5. TRBV21-1 is designated a pseudogene. The CDR3 is 17 residues long. In nucleotides, the CDR3 is TGTGCCAGCAGCAAGATTGGTGCTGTGGTTAGCAATCAGCCCCAGCATTTT. Translation: CASSKIGAVVSNQPQHF.